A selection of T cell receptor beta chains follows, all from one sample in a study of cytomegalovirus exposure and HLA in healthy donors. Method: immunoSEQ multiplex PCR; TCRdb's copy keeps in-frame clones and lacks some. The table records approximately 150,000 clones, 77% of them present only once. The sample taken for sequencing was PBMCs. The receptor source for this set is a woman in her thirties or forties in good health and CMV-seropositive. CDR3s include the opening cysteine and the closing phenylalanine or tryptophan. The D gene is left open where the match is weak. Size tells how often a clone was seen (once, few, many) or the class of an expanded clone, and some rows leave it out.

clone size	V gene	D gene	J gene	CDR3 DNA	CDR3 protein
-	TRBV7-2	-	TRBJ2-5	TGTGCCAGCAGCTTAGGACTGACCGGGGAGACCCAGTACTTC	CASSLGLTGETQYF
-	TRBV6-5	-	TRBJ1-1	TGTGCCAGCAGCCTTTACAGGTACACTGAAGCTTTCTTT	CASSLYRYTEAFF
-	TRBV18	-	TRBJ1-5	TGTGCCAGCTCACCTGGGCAGGGGAACGGTCAGCCCCAGCATTTT	CASSPGQGNGQPQHF
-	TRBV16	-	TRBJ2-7	TGTGCCAGCAGCCAATCACAGCGGTACTACGAGCAGTACTTC	CASSQSQRYYEQYF
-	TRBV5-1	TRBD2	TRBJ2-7	TGCGCCAGCAGCCCTAACTACAGCGGGAGTGAAGAGCAGTACTTC	CASSPNYSGSEEQYF
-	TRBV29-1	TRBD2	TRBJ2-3	TGCAGCGTACTGGGGACTAGCGGGATTGGAGCAGATACGCAGTATTTT	CSVLGTSGIGADTQYF
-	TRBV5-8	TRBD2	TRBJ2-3	TGTGCCAGCAGCGGCGGGGGGCCCTTCACAGATACGCAGTATTTT	CASSGGGPFTDTQYF
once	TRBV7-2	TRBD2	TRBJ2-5	TGTGCCAGCAGCCCCCGGGGGGGGCCGGGGATCGAGACCCAGTACTTC	CASSPRGGPGIETQYF
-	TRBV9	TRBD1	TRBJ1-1	TGTGCCAGCAGCGTGGGACAGACCTTTGCTGAAGCTTTCTTT	CASSVGQTFAEAFF
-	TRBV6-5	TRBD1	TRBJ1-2	TGTGCCAGCAGTTACCAACAGGGGGCGGTGGACTATGGCTACACCTTC	CASSYQQGAVDYGYTF
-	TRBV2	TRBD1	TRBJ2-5	TGTGCCAGCAGAGCGGGACAGGGGGTAGAGACCCAGTACTTC	CASRAGQGVETQYF
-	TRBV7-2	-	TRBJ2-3	TGTGCCAGCACCCCCAACACAGATACGCAGTATTTT	CASTPNTDTQYF
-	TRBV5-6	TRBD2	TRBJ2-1	TGTGCCAGCAGCAAACGACTAGCGGGAGCTGATGAGCAGTTCTTC	CASSKRLAGADEQFF
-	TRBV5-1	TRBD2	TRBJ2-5	TGCGCCAGCAGCTTGGCCGGGGGAGCGGGAGGGCCAAGGCGGGAGACCCAGTACTTC	CASSLAGGAGGPRRETQYF
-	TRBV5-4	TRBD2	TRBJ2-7	TGTGCCAGCAGCCCCGGGGGGGGACGGTGGAGCTCCTACGAGCAGTACTTC	CASSPGGGRWSSYEQYF
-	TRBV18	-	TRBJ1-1	TGTGCCAGCTCACCAACGGACACTGAAGCTTTCTTT	CASSPTDTEAFF
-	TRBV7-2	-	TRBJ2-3	TGTGCCAGCAGCTTAGTCGTAGCATTAGCAGATACGCAGTATTTT	CASSLVVALADTQYF
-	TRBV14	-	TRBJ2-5	TGTGCCAGCAGCCAAGGAGACAGCGAGACCCAGTACTTC	CASSQGDSETQYF
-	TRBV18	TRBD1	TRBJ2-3	TGTGCCAGCTCAGGTGACAGGGTCCCACAAGATACGCAGTATTTT	CASSGDRVPQDTQYF
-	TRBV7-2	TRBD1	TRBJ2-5	TGTGCCATCATTCAGGGGGCGGTTTCGATTGAGACCCAGTACTTC	CAIIQGAVSIETQYF
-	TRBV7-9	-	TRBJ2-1	TGTGCCAGCAGCACTAGGGGGGGCAATGAGCAGTTCTTC	CASSTRGGNEQFF
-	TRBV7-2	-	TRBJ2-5	TGTGCCAGCAGCCCACACTACGATCAAGAGACCCAGTACTTC	CASSPHYDQETQYF
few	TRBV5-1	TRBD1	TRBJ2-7	TGCGCCAGCAGCCCAGGGACAGATAACTCCTACGAGCAGTACTTC	CASSPGTDNSYEQYF
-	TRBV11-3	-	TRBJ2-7	TGTGCCAGCAGCTTAGTCGATAGCAAGGTCTACGAGCAGTACTTC	CASSLVDSKVYEQYF
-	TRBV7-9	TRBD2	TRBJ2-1	TGTGCCAGCAGTTCTAGCGGAGGGCCCCAGGAGCAGTTCTTC	CASSSSGGPQEQFF
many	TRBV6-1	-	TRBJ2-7	TGTGCCAGCAGTGAGATCGAGGTTGCCTACGAGCAGTACTTC	CASSEIEVAYEQYF
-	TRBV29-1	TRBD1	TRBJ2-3	TGCAGCGTTGACAGGGACAGGGGAACAGATACGCAGTATTTT	CSVDRDRGTDTQYF
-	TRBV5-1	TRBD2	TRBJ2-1	TGCGCCAGCAGCTTTCTGACTAGCGCCTCCTACAATGAGCAGTTCTTC	CASSFLTSASYNEQFF
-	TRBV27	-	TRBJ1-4	TGTGCCAGCAGTTTTAACGGGGCGGGGTTTGAAAAACTGTTTTTT	CASSFNGAGFEKLFF
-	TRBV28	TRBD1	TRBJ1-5	TGTGCCAGCAGGAACCGGGACAGTGTGAGTCAGCCCCAGCATTTT	CASRNRDSVSQPQHF
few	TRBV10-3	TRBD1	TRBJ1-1	TGTGCCATCAGTGACGGGACAGGGATGAACACTGAAGCTTTCTTT	CAISDGTGMNTEAFF
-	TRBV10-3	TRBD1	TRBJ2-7	TGTGCCATCAGTGAGAGGCAGGGGGCCTACGAGCAGTACTTC	CAISERQGAYEQYF
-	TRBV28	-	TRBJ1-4	TGTGCCAGCAGTTCCCTCGGGGGGGGCTTTGGTGAAAAACTGTTTTTT	CASSSLGGGFGEKLFF
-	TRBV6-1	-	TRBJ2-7	TGTGCCAGCAGTACAGGGTACGAGCAGTACTTC	CASSTGYEQYF
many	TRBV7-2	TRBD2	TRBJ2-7	TGTGCCAGCAGCCCAAAGATCGGACTAGCGGGGAACGAGCAGTACTTC	CASSPKIGLAGNEQYF
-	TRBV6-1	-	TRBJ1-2	TGTGCCAGCAGTGAAGCGCGGCAGCCAACTAACTATGGCTACACCTTC	CASSEARQPTNYGYTF
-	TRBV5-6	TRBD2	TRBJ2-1	TGTGCCAGCAGCTTAGGGACTAGCGGATACAATGAGCAGTTCTTC	CASSLGTSGYNEQFF
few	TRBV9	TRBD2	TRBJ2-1	TGTGCCAGCAGCGCCAGTAGACTAGCGGGGGAGAATGAGCAGTTCTTC	CASSASRLAGENEQFF
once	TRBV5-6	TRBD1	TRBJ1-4	TGTGCCAGCAGCTACTCTATGCAGGGGGCTTCGGAAAAACTGTTTTTT	CASSYSMQGASEKLFF
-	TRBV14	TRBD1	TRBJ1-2	TGTGCCAGCAGCCAGCGGACAGGGGATGGCTACACCTTC	CASSQRTGDGYTF
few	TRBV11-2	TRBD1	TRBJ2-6	TGTGCCAGCAGCCACAGGGGGCGTACTGGGGCCAACGTCCTGACTTTC	CASSHRGRTGANVLTF
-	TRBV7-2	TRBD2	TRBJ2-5	TGTGCCAGCAGCCCGTTTAGCGGGGTACAAGAGACCCAGTACTTC	CASSPFSGVQETQYF
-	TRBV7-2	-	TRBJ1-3	TGTGCCAGCAGCTTAGCAGGGGCTGGAAACACCATATATTTT	CASSLAGAGNTIYF
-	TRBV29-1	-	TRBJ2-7	TGCAGCGCCAGGAACAGCGAGCAGTACTTC	CSARNSEQYF
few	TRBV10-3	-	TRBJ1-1	TGTGCCATCAGTAACAGGGTGGGAACTGAAGCTTTCTTT	CAISNRVGTEAFF
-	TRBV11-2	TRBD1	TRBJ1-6	TGTGCCAGCAGCTTGGGGGACAGGGATTCACCCCTCCACTTT	CASSLGDRDSPLHF
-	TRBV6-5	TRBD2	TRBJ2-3	TGTGCCAGCAGTTACACTAGCGGGGGGGCAGATACGCAGTATTTT	CASSYTSGGADTQYF
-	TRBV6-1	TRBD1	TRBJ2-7	TGTGCCAGCAGTCCCCGGGACAGGGGGACCTACGAGCAGTACTTC	CASSPRDRGTYEQYF
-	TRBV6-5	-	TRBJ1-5	TGTGCCAGCAGGATTACACATAATAGCAATCAGCCCCAGCATTTT	CASRITHNSNQPQHF
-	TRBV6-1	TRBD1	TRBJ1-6	TGTGCCACCCTACAGGGGGATTATTCACCCCTCCACTTT	CATLQGDYSPLHF
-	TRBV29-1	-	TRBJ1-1	TGCAGCGTTGAAGTGTCAGGGCGGAACACTGAAGCTTTCTTT	CSVEVSGRNTEAFF
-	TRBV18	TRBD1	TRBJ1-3	TGTGCCAGCTCCAACCAGGGGGACACCATATATTTT	CASSNQGDTIYF
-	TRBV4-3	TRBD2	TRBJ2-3	TGCGCCAGCAGCCAAGATAGGCGCCGGGGGGACACAGATACGCAGTATTTT	CASSQDRRRGDTDTQYF
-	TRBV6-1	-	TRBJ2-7	TGTGCCAGCATCTCCGACGGTGACTCCTACGAGCAGTACTTC	CASISDGDSYEQYF
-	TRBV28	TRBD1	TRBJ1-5	TGTGCCAGCAGTTTACCAGGGGGCGTAAATCAGCCCCAGCATTTT	CASSLPGGVNQPQHF
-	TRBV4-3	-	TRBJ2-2	TGCGCCAGCAGCCAAGGGCAGGCAGCTTGGGACACCGGGGAGCTGTTTTTT	CASSQGQAAWDTGELFF